The following is a TCR beta chain sequence with its context. Extraction of RNA preceded its reverse transcription into cDNA, which served as the sequencing template. This table comes from immunoSEQ multiplex PCR, and its TCRdb copy is limited to in-frame clones, with some not included. The sample has some 170,000 clones; roughly 70% are singletons. The data belong to a study of CD8+ T cells in alopecia areata. This sample comprised CD8+ T cells sorted from blood, obtained at week 0. The sequence was obtained from a human donor with alopecia areata.

CDR3 protein: CASSFGTGNEQFF. CDR3 sequence (DNA): TGTGCCAGCAGCTTTGGGACAGGCAATGAGCAGTTCTTC. This chain links TRBV5-6 with TRBJ2-1; TRBD1 aligns across 8 bases. The CDR3 length is 13 residues. Per germline, CDR1 SGHDT and CDR2 YYEEEE. V was pared by 2 bases and J by 6 bases, with 1 base of the junction left unmatched.